This TCR beta chain comes out of a study of T-cell reconstitution after alpha-beta-depleted transplantation in children. This sample's TCRbeta library carried unique molecular identifier barcodes. Using its own MiXCR run on the PCR reads, TCRdb lists one record per CDR3 protein. Of roughly 400,000 distinct CDR3 sequences listed, about a fifth are singletons. This CDR3 spans 14 amino acids. Germline CDR1 and CDR2: SGHVS and FNYEAQ. V was shortened by 3 bases and J by 9 bases, with 12 bases between the two germline ends. The chain joins TRBV7-6 to TRBJ1-6; weak D call: TRBD1 (5 bases). The sample here was PBMCs from the stem cell graft donor, taken from the stem cell graft. This receptor was obtained from a human donor who donated a stem cell graft to a child with acute myeloid leukemia. CDR3 in amino acids: CASSLGEVSSPLHF. CDR3 nucleotides: TGTGCCAGCAGCTTGGGGGAAGTGAGTTCACCCCTCCACTTT.